A selection of T cell receptor beta chains follows, all from one sample in a study of patients and donors after allogeneic stem cell transplantation. TCRdb re-called the RT-PCR reads with MiXCR, one entry per CDR3 protein. This table has approximately 210,000 distinct CDR3 sequences, approximately 41% appearing once. The sample taken for sequencing was blood, either unsorted or a sorted T cell fraction (not recorded which). These receptors were collected from a human donor who was either an allogeneic HSCT recipient or a stem cell or donor lymphocyte infusion donor (not recorded which). It is not recorded whose cells these are; they may come from a transplant donor. Both conserved end residues are part of each CDR3. The D gene is left open where the match is weak. Clone size is stated in some rows and not others, as once, few, many or a class when expanded.

-	TRBJ1-5	TRBV25-1	few	CASSGPSSGPQHF
-	TRBJ1-1	TRBV25-1	few	CASSESGVGNTEAFF
-	TRBJ2-7	TRBV3-1	-	CASSLAYQGSSYEQYF
TRBD2	TRBJ2-3	TRBV15	-	CATGTVAGADTQYF
-	TRBJ1-5	TRBV20-1	-	CSASQAGSNQPQHF
-	TRBJ2-5	TRBV28	few	CASSFTGQETQYF
-	TRBJ1-1	TRBV18	few	CASSPLEGVGAEAFF
-	TRBJ1-5	TRBV5-5	-	CASSFEPGIPNQPQHF
TRBD1	TRBJ2-7	TRBV6-5	-	CASRRQGPYEQYF
TRBD1	TRBJ2-1	TRBV7-9	-	CASSRYNRGERNEQFF
-	TRBJ1-2	TRBV12-3/TRBV12-4	few	CASSTTPNYGYTF
-	TRBJ1-5	TRBV12-3/TRBV12-4	-	CASSLVLRSQKLWPQHF
-	TRBJ2-3	TRBV12-3/TRBV12-4	-	CASSPSGADTQYF
TRBD2	TRBJ2-7	TRBV6-5	few	CASSYRASGTYEQYF
-	TRBJ1-1	TRBV7-3	-	CASSSGVGVDTEAFF
-	TRBJ2-2	TRBV7-9	-	CASSLTTTGELFF
TRBD2	TRBJ2-2	TRBV2	-	CASWTSGSNTGELFF
-	TRBJ1-2	TRBV28	-	CASSLADNFYGYTF
-	TRBJ1-1	TRBV18	-	CASSPLRQDESEAFF
TRBD2	TRBJ2-5	TRBV29-1	-	CSALLALETQYF
TRBD1	TRBJ1-4	TRBV25-1	-	CASSVQGSNEKLFF
-	TRBJ1-1	TRBV9	-	CASSVDPGAGTEAFF
TRBD1	TRBJ1-1	TRBV7-9	-	CASSLADRGRRNTEAFF
-	TRBJ2-1	TRBV4-3	-	CASSQDDGFPSSYNEQFF
-	TRBJ1-2	TRBV20-1	-	CSAREKGVYGYTF
-	TRBJ1-5	TRBV9	-	CASSVGGGYNQPQHF
-	TRBJ1-1	TRBV12-3/TRBV12-4	many	CASSPGAMNTEAFF
-	TRBJ2-7	TRBV12-3/TRBV12-4	-	CASRSRQLFEQYF
TRBD2	TRBJ2-7	TRBV12-3/TRBV12-4	-	CASSVAGGFSYEQYF
-	TRBJ2-1	TRBV19	-	CASSIGEGGSYNEQFF
-	TRBJ2-3	TRBV30	-	CAWATRPGTDTQYF
-	TRBJ1-1	TRBV5-1	-	CASSRTPQEKNTEAFF
TRBD1	TRBJ1-2	TRBV2	-	CASYGQGIYGYTF
-	TRBJ2-7	TRBV12-3/TRBV12-4	-	CRVKGYGEQYF
-	TRBJ1-5	TRBV11-2	many	CASSPGVLGNQPQHF
-	TRBJ2-7	TRBV6-5	-	CASSYQEFSYEQYF
TRBD1	TRBJ1-2	TRBV7-2	-	CASSSITGDYYGYTF
-	TRBJ2-1	TRBV5-1	few	CASSLSGRAVYNEQFF
-	TRBJ2-7	TRBV9	few	CASSPSDLRYEQYF
-	TRBJ1-6	TRBV5-1	few	CASSRGERSPLHF
TRBD2	TRBJ2-4	TRBV4-3	few	CASSQDLPGGPKNIQYF
-	TRBJ1-6	TRBV5-1	few	CASSLLTAASYNSPLHF
-	TRBJ1-2	TRBV12-3/TRBV12-4	-	CASSFRPSYYGYTF
-	TRBJ1-1	TRBV21-1	-	CASRSDRGIMNTEAFF
TRBD2	TRBJ2-1	TRBV6-5	-	CASSPMTSGRGSNEQFF
-	TRBJ1-1	TRBV29-1	-	CSVEAPGQMNTEAFF
-	TRBJ2-5	TRBV15	-	CATSRVGVSMIQETQYF
-	TRBJ1-5	TRBV2	few	CASSEDLNQPQHF
-	TRBJ1-2	TRBV20-1	-	CSASGTTYGYTF
-	TRBJ1-1	TRBV6-2/TRBV6-3	-	CASNQVRNTEAFF
-	TRBJ2-5	TRBV2	once	CASWVELTAASKETQYF
-	TRBJ1-4	TRBV11-2	few	CASSSTRVANEKLFF
-	TRBJ2-7	TRBV28	-	CASSWAGYEQYF
TRBD2	TRBJ2-3	TRBV5-1	-	CASSLESGRATGDTQYF